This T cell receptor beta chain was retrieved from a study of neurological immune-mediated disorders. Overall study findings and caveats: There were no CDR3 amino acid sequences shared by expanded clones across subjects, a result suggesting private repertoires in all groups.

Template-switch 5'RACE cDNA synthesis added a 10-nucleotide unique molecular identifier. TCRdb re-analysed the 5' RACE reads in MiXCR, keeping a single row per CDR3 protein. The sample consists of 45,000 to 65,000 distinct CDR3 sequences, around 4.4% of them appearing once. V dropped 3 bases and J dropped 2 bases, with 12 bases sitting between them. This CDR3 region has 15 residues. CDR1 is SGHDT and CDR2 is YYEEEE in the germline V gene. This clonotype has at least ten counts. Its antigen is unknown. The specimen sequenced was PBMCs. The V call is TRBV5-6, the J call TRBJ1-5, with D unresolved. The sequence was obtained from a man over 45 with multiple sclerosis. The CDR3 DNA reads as TGTGCCAGCAGCTCGGACCCAAGGGGCAATCAGCCCCAGCATTTT. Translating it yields CASSSDPRGNQPQHF. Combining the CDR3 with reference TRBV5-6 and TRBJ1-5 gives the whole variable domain DAGVTQSPTHLIKTRGQQVTLRCSPKSGHDTVSWYQQALGQGPQFIFQYYEEEERQRGNFPDRFSGHQFPNYSSELNVNALLLGDSALYLCASSSDPRGNQPQHFGDGTRLSIL.